Each of the 20 T cell receptor beta chains below was sequenced from the same sample in a study of tumor-infiltrating lymphocytes in primary liver carcinoma (dated by TCRdb to 2016 to 2017). The instrument given in TCRdb is Illumina HiSeq 2500. A constant-region primer and ProtoScript II reverse transcriptase were used to reverse-transcribe TCRbeta-specific cDNA from roughly 0.5 ug total RNA. TCRbeta libraries were built with three nested multiplex PCR rounds, a slightly modified ARM-PCR procedure. Each of the first two PCR rounds ran for approximately 10 cycles using multiplex TRBV1-TRBV30 forward primers together with a Cbeta reverse primer. TCRdb reworked the public reads: Q25 trimming with fastp, MiXCR clone assembly, productive beta chains retained. Identical CDR3 proteins give one entry, which carries the most common genes and DNA. In this sample the table shows about 30,000 distinct CDR3 sequences, around 66% of which occur a single time. About 30% of the sample lies in the top ten.

Without any cell sorting, total RNA and DNA were co-extracted from approximately 20-30 mg of bulk tissue using the AllPrep DNA/RNA mini kit. Sequenced: liver tumor tissue from sampling region 3. The cell subset or site label here, explained by the study, means: tumor region T3, left-lateral pole. The source is a young woman with primary liver carcinoma and hepatitis B virus infection.

Of note for this clonotype: A much larger clonotype is one base distant, so this may be a read error. The chain links TRBV18 to TRBJ2-7; perhaps TRBD2 as D (5 bases). Germline CDR1 and CDR2: KGHSH and LQKENI. The CDR3 extends over 14 amino acids. The V end lost 6 bases, the J end lost 4 bases, and 16 bases lay between the germline ends. CDR3 nucleotide sequence: TGTGCCAGCTCGGAGGTAGCGAGAGGGTACGAGCAGTACTTC. It is translated as CASSEVARGYEQYF. Supplemented by reference TRBV18 and TRBJ2-7, the full variable domain reads NAGVMQNPRHLVRRRGQEARLRCSPMKGHSHVYWYRQLPEEGLKFMVYLQKENIIDESGMPKERFSAEFPKEGPSILRIQQVVRGDSAAYFCASSEVARGYEQYFGPGTRLTVT.

This clonotype showed up many times. This may be a read error: a much more frequent sequence differs by one nucleotide. The CDR3 does not close with the conserved phenylalanine or tryptophan, likely indicating a read error. V usage is TRBV28 and J usage is TRBJ2-1; unclear D gene. Trimming stripped 3 bases from V and 9 bases from J, with 9 bases between. Looked up from germline, CDR1 is MDHEN and CDR2 is SYDVKM. The CDR3 has 12 residues. The CDR3 spells CASSFDRFEQFL. CDR3 DNA: TGTGCCAGCAGTTTTGATAGATTTGAGCAGTTCCTC.

Concerning this clonotype: The CDR3 end shows no conserved phenylalanine or tryptophan, and so a read error is likely. J is TRBJ2-1 and V is TRBV11-2, with D unclear. CDR3 size: 13 residues. Germline loops: CDR1 SGHAT, CDR2 FQNNGV. V was shortened by 10 bases and J by 7 bases, with 17 bases between the two germline ends. DNA for the CDR3: TGTGCCAACTGCTTATCGGTTACGAATGAGCAGTTCCTC. Translating it yields CANCLSVTNEQFL.

To note about this clonotype: The junction departs from germline at one end; a sequencing error may be responsible. The CDR3 region has the DNA TGTGCCAGCAGTTTCACGGGTTACGAGCAGCACTTC. It codes for CASSFTGYEQHF. V gene TRBV11-1 combines with J gene TRBJ2-7; D gene unclear. This CDR3 is 12 amino acids long. Germline V gene lookup returns CDR1 SGHAT and CDR2 FQDESV (reference sequence). The whole variable domain, remainder taken from reference TRBV11-1 and TRBJ2-7, is EAEVAQSPRYKITEKSQAVAFWCDPISGHATLYWYRQILGQGPELLVQFQDESVVDDSQLPKDRFSAERLKGVDSTLKIQPAELGDSAMYLCASSFTGYEQHFGPGTRLTVT.

Points on this clonotype: A read error may account for a junction end that differs from germline. This sequence joins TRBV11-2 and TRBJ1-1; perhaps TRBD1 as D (6 bases). In germline, CDR1 is SGHAT, CDR2 FQNNGV. The CDR3 sequence is 20 residues long. CDR3 region: CASSARDKGRKRWSNTEALF. The CDR3 DNA reads TGTGCCAGCAGCGCCCGGGACAAGGGGCGCAAGAGGTGGAGTAACACTGAAGCTCTCTTT.

This clonotype occurred many times. This rearrangement joins TRBV5-1 to TRBJ2-1, with 7 bases identical to TRBD2. In germline, CDR1 is SGHRS, CDR2 YFSETQ. Trimming took 6 bases from V and 3 from J; bases not matched to a gene: 6. The CDR3 runs 14 residues. CDR3 protein: CASTSGEYYNEQFF. The DNA of the CDR3 is TGCGCCAGCACAAGCGGGGAATACTACAATGAGCAGTTCTTC.

This chain joins TRBV11-2 and TRBJ2-7; D call uncertain. The CDR3 is 14 amino acids. The germline V gene encodes CDR1 SGHAT and CDR2 FQNNGV. V was cut by 1 base and J by 6 bases, with 13 bases left in between. The CDR3 reads CASSLVEKLGEQYF. The CDR3 region has the DNA TGTGCCAGCAGCTTAGTGGAGAAGCTTGGCGAGCAGTACTTC.

The J gene is TRBJ2-5, the V gene TRBV11-2; possibly TRBD1 or TRBD2 for D (5 bases each). The CDR3 runs to 14 residues. The ends were cut back, 3 bases at V and 7 bases at J, with 15 bases in the middle. Per germline, CDR1 SGHAT and CDR2 FQNNGV. The CDR3 region has the DNA TGTGCCAGCAGCTTGTGGGGGAGCCATGGGACCCAGTACTTC. Its translation: CASSLWGSHGTQYF.

This clonotype is a singleton in its sample. Relative to the germline gene, one junction end is altered; a read error may explain this. The chain combines TRBV4-2 with TRBJ2-2; 7 bases fit TRBD2. Germline V gene lookup returns CDR1 LGHNA and CDR2 YNFKEQ. The CDR3 is 16 amino acids. The CDR3 DNA reads TGTGCCAGCAGACAAGAAGAGGGGCAGGGAGGCGGGGGGCTGTTTTTT. Protein sequence: CASRQEEGQGGGGLFF.

Comment on this clonotype: The conserved phenylalanine or tryptophan normally closing the CDR3 is absent here, so this likely arose from a read error. This sequence joins TRBV29-1 and TRBJ2-3; 10 positions match TRBD2. From germline, CDR1 is SQVTM and CDR2 ANQGSEA. This CDR3 comprises 16 residues. The chain's CDR3 is CSASRASGSRPDTQYY. Here the CDR3 DNA reads TGCAGTGCCTCCCGGGCTAGCGGGAGTAGACCAGATACGCAGTATTAT.

Regarding this clonotype: The junction departs from the called germline gene at one end, perhaps through a read error. In DNA form, the CDR3 reads TGTGCCTGCGCTAGTGGGAGTGGGAATGAACAGTTCTTC. Amino acids: CACASGSGNEQFF. V usage is TRBV11-3 and J usage is TRBJ2-1; tentative D call: TRBD2 (5 bases). This CDR3 is built from 13 residues. Germline V gene data show CDR1 as SGHNT and CDR2 as YENEEA.

Regarding this clonotype: Its ends do not fully match the called genes, so a read error is possible. The V call is TRBV11-2, the J call TRBJ1-1, with no clear D. This CDR3 has 15 residues. Per germline, CDR1 SGHAT and CDR2 FQNNGV. CDR3 sequence (DNA): TGTGCCAGCAGCTTAGGTCCTTCAATGAACACTGAAGCTCTCTTT. Translation: CASSLGPSMNTEALF.

This clonotype was picked up a small number of times. Because it lacks the conserved phenylalanine or tryptophan at the end, this CDR3 is likely a read error. The DNA is omitted, as the CDR3 cannot be located on it reliably, and the CDR3 follows TCRdb's listing. The chain carries TRBV10-3 and TRBJ2-1; the DNA was not used to check the table's D call, TRBD1. Counting both end residues, the CDR3 totals 14 amino acids. Per germline, CDR1 ENHRY and CDR2 SYGVKD. CDR3 residues: CAISPTATRDEQFY.

The chain links TRBV7-9 to TRBJ2-1, with TRBD2 matching 10 bases. V shed 2 bases and J 7 bases; nucleotides not matched to a gene: 8. The CDR3 contains 16 residues. Germline V gene sequence: CDR1 SEHNR, CDR2 FQNEAQ (reference sequence). Written as DNA, the CDR3 is TGTGCCAGCAGCTTAAGGACTAGCGGATCTACGAATGAGCAGTTCTTC. This codes for CASSLRTSGSTNEQFF.

As to this clonotype: At one of its ends the junction is not consistent with the germline gene, which may arise from a read error. The chain recombines TRBV4-2 with TRBJ2-1; D is tentatively TRBD1 or TRBD2 (5 bases each). The CDR3 has 15 amino acids. Germline CDR1 and CDR2: LGHNA and YNFKEQ. The CDR3 DNA is TGTGCCAGCAACCAAGGGACGCAGTGGGCCAATGAGCCGTTCTTC. This translates into CASNQGTQWANEPFF.

The genes are TRBV4-3 and TRBJ2-1, with D unclear. Per the germline V gene, CDR1 is LGHNA and CDR2 is YSLEER. The CDR3 is 16 residues long. Trimming took off 6 bases at V and 2 bases at J, with 17 bases between the two ends. This CDR3 is CASSRDWYYAYNEQFF. As DNA, the CDR3 is TGCGCCAGCAGTCGAGATTGGTACTACGCCTACAATGAGCAGTTCTTC.

A word on this clonotype: At one boundary the junction diverges from the germline segment, which might be a read error. The chain carries TRBV29-1 and TRBJ2-1, with D possibly being TRBD2 (5 bases). The length of the CDR3 is 12 residues. Germline loops: CDR1 SQVTM, CDR2 ANQGSEA. The CDR3 DNA sequence: TGCGGCGCCCTAAGGGAGTACAATAAGCAGTTCTTC. Amino acids: CGALREYNKQFF.

To note about this clonotype: A clone one base away is much larger, so this may be a read error. The chain joins TRBV11-2 to TRBJ2-7; 7 bases align to TRBD2. CDR3 size: 15 residues. Germline V gene lookup returns CDR1 SGHAT and CDR2 FQNNGV. Here the CDR3 DNA reads TGTGCCAGCAGCTTAGGTACGGGAGGTGGCTACGGGCAGTACTTC. Translating gives CASSLGTGGGYGQYF.

The chain joins TRBV28 to TRBJ2-7; 7 nucleotides match TRBD1. The V segment lost 6 bases and the J segment 2 bases; nucleotides outside the gene matches: 10. Germline lookup yields CDR1 MDHEN and CDR2 SYDVKM. The CDR3 has 15 residues. The CDR3 region has the DNA TGTGCCAGCAGCTCGACAGGGAAAATTACCTACGAGCAGTACTTC. Its translation is CASSSTGKITYEQYF.

Worth noting for this clonotype: The junction departs from the called germline gene at one end, perhaps through a read error. J is TRBJ1-2 and V is TRBV11-2; maybe TRBD1 (5 bases). The CDR3 spans 14 residues. Germline V gene lookup returns CDR1 SGHAT and CDR2 FQNNGV. This CDR3 is CANSPGATVVDYTF. The CDR3 DNA reads as TGTGCCAACAGCCCCGGGGCTACAGTCGTTGACTACACCTTC. The entire variable domain, with the rest obtained from reference TRBV11-2 and TRBJ1-2, is as follows: EAGVAQSPRYKIIEKRQSVAFWCNPISGHATLYWYQQILGQGPKLLIQFQNNGVVDDSQLPKDRFSAERLKGVDSTLKIQPAKLEDSAVYLCANSPGATVVDYTFGSGTRLTVV.